Listed here are 26 T cell receptor beta chains from one sample, sequenced in a study of blood T cell repertoires in COVID-19. The method was immunoSEQ multiplex PCR; TCRdb's version includes in-frame clones alone and lacks a portion of them. The table includes approximately 500,000 clones, 80% to 90% detected once. Sequences were obtained from peripheral blood. All receptors come from a human donor in a cohort sampled during active COVID-19.

This chain links TRBV9 with TRBJ2-1, with D possibly TRBD2 on 6 matching bases. Between the trimmed V and J ends, which lost 0 bases and 10 bases, there was a span of 14 bases. This CDR3 has 14 residues. CDR1 and CDR2 (germline): SGDLS, YYNGEE. CDR3 DNA: TGTGCCAGCAGCGTAGCTACTAGGAGGGAAGAGCAGTTCTTC. This encodes CASSVATRREEQFF.

DNA for the CDR3: TGTGCCAGTAGTATAGAGCGGGGGGGGTTCGCTGAAGCTTTCTTT. This gives the protein CASSIERGGFAEAFF. J is TRBJ1-1 and V is TRBV19, with a possible D match to TRBD1 (5 bases). Germline lookup yields CDR1 LNHDA and CDR2 SQIVND (reference sequence). This CDR3 comprises 15 residues. Trimming pared 0 bases from V and 6 bases from J, leaving 14 bases between.

The chain recombines TRBV2 with TRBJ1-2; the match to TRBD1 covers 11 bases. CDR1 is SNHLY, CDR2 FYNNEI, per germline. The CDR3 sequence is 15 residues long. V gave up 5 bases and J gave up 4 bases; unmatched junction bases: 6. In nucleotides, the CDR3 is TGTGCCAGCAGTCCGGATGGACAGGGGGCCTATGGCTACACCTTC. Its protein product is CASSPDGQGAYGYTF.

In regard to this clone: A read error may account for a junction end that differs from germline. This chain connects TRBV4-2 to TRBJ2-3; D gene uncertain. The CDR3 contains 11 residues. Germline CDR1 LGHNA, CDR2 YNFKEQ. The DNA for the CDR3 is TGTGCCAGCAGCCAAGTGAATCACCCAGGTTTT. It translates to CASSQVNHPGF.

This chain joins TRBV28 and TRBJ1-4; D gene unclear. Trimming stripped 3 bases from V and 8 bases from J, with 16 bases between. Germline CDR1 MDHEN, CDR2 SYDVKM. This CDR3 is 15 amino acids long. DNA for the CDR3: TGTGCCAGCAGTTTGACGGACGCCGGGAAGGAAAAACTGTTTTTT. Its translation is CASSLTDAGKEKLFF.

The chain recombines TRBV6-1 with TRBJ2-3; D is undetermined. The CDR3 is made up of 13 amino acids. The germline CDR1 and CDR2 sequences are MNHNS and SASEGT. The V and J ends lost 3 bases and 5 bases respectively, with 9 bases between them. The CDR3 nucleotides are TGTGCCAGCAGTGAGCCCCTCAGAGATACGCAGTATTTT. Translation gives CASSEPLRDTQYF.

The rearrangement uses TRBV19 and TRBJ2-1; D may be TRBD2 (6 bases). There are 16 residues in the CDR3. V lost 1 base, J lost 6 bases, and 16 bases lay in between. Germline values: CDR1 LNHDA, CDR2 SQIVND (reference sequence). CDR3 nucleotides: TGTGCCAGTAGTATAGGTGGGGGACTGAGGAGCAATGAGCAGTTCTTC. This translates into CASSIGGGLRSNEQFF.

The rearrangement links TRBV10-1 to TRBJ1-1, with 7 bases fitting TRBD1. This CDR3 has 14 residues. CDR1 and CDR2 (germline): WNHNN, SYGVQD (reference sequence). CDR3 sequence reads: CDPGQPLMNTEAFF. In nucleotides, the CDR3 is TGCGATCCGGGACAGCCCCTGATGAACACTGAAGCTTTCTTT.

V gene TRBV7-9 combines with J gene TRBJ2-3, with TRBD1 matching 8 bases. Germline loops: CDR1 SEHNR, CDR2 FQNEAQ (reference sequence). With 3 bases clipped from V and 7 bases from J, the junction kept 12 bases outside the gene matches. The CDR3 totals 16 residues. The CDR3: CASSLIPGGFVNTQYF. The CDR3 DNA reads TGTGCCAGCAGCTTGATACCAGGGGGCTTCGTGAATACGCAGTATTTT.

This clone was seen just once. In DNA form, the CDR3 reads TGTGCCAGCAGCTTAGCCGACAGGGTTGGCTACACCTTC. It encodes CASSLADRVGYTF. The rearrangement joins TRBV7-2 to TRBJ1-2; TRBD1 matches 7 bases. V was clipped by 0 bases and J by 7 bases; unmatched bases: 2. Germline loops: CDR1 SGHTA, CDR2 FQGNSA. CDR3 length: 13 amino acids.

The gene calls are TRBV6-5 and TRBJ2-5, with D possibly being TRBD1 (5 bases). The germline V and J ends were trimmed by 7 bases and 5 bases, with 14 bases remaining between them. The germline V gene has CDR1 MNHEY and CDR2 SVGAGI. This CDR3 contains 13 residues. CDR3 residues: CASKRGPEETQYF. The DNA of the CDR3 is TGTGCCAGCAAAAGGGGCCCAGAGGAGACCCAGTACTTC.

This chain links TRBV2 with TRBJ2-3, with 10 bases that match TRBD2. The CDR3 is 13 residues long. The germline V gene encodes CDR1 SNHLY and CDR2 FYNNEI. With V trimmed by 8 bases and J by 5 bases, 4 bases remained unmatched. The CDR3 loop is CASLVAGGDTQYF. As DNA, the CDR3 is TGTGCCAGCTTAGTAGCGGGAGGAGATACGCAGTATTTT.

A word on this clone: Other nucleotide sequences in the sample specify the same CDR3. The rearrangement links TRBV7-8 to TRBJ2-7; D gene uncertain. There are 12 residues in the CDR3. Germline loops: CDR1 SGHVS, CDR2 FQNEAQ. Trimming removed 5 bases at V and 0 bases at J, with 5 bases between. The DNA for the CDR3 is TGTGCCAGCAGCCGCTCCTCCTACGAGCAGTACTTC. This gives the protein CASSRSSYEQYF.

The chain has TRBV6-5 and TRBJ1-1, with TRBD1 matching over 8 bases. Germline CDR1 is MNHEY and CDR2 is SVGAGI. The ends lost 7 bases at V and 4 bases at J; junction bases unmatched: 8. This CDR3 spans 14 amino acids. In DNA form, the CDR3 reads TGTGCCAGCAAGTTGGACAGGGAAGGCACTGAAGCTTTCTTT. Protein: CASKLDREGTEAFF.

In DNA, the CDR3 is TGCGCCAGCAGCTTGGACGGGACAGGGGAAACTGAAGCTTTCTTT. It is translated as CASSLDGTGETEAFF. V is TRBV5-1 and J is TRBJ1-1, with 10 bases identical to TRBD1. After removal of 0 bases from V and 5 bases from J, the junction contained 4 bases not matched to a gene. Per germline, CDR1 SGHRS and CDR2 YFSETQ. The CDR3 loop spans 15 amino acids.

This chain uses TRBV7-9 with TRBJ1-4; 7 bases are shared with TRBD1. This CDR3 comprises 14 residues. CDR1 and CDR2 (germline): SEHNR, FQNEAQ (reference sequence). V lost 1 base to trimming and J lost 6 bases; unmatched junction nucleotides: 2. The DNA of the CDR3 is TGTGCCAGCAGCTTAGGGGACAGTCATGAAAAACTGTTTTTT. It encodes CASSLGDSHEKLFF.

This clone was found a few times. The gene calls are TRBV3-1 (or the pseudogene TRBV3-2) and TRBJ2-2; TRBD1 aligns across 9 bases. The CDR3 runs 15 residues. The V gene end was trimmed by 1 base and the J gene end by 7 bases; junction bases not matched to a gene: 4. The germline V gene has CDR1 LGHDT and CDR2 YNNKEL (reference sequence). The DNA of the CDR3 is TGTGCCAGCAGCCAAGGGGGGACAGGGTTCGGGGAGCTGTTTTTT. As protein: CASSQGGTGFGELFF.

This sequence joins TRBV2 and TRBJ2-1, with 10 bases fitting TRBD1. In germline, CDR1 is SNHLY, CDR2 FYNNEI. This CDR3 region has 15 residues. J gave up 6 bases and V 6 bases, and 8 bases lay outside the gene matches. The CDR3 DNA reads TGTGCCAGCAGCGCTAGACGGACAGGGGGCAATGAGCAGTTCTTC. It specifies CASSARRTGGNEQFF. The full variable domain, completed using reference TRBV2 and TRBJ2-1, is EPEVTQTPSHQVTQMGQEVILRCVPISNHLYFYWYRQILGQKVEFLVSFYNNEISEKSEIFDDQFSVERPDGSNFTLKIRSTKLEDSAMYFCASSARRTGGNEQFFGPGTRLTVL.

The V and J genes are TRBV2 and TRBJ2-3; 9 bases are a match to TRBD2. CDR1 and CDR2 (germline): SNHLY, FYNNEI. J was trimmed by 0 bases and V by 4 bases; bases with no gene match: 5. This CDR3 spans 16 amino acids. Written as DNA, the CDR3 is TGTGCCAGCAGTGGTCGACTAGCGGACAGCACAGATACGCAGTATTTT. Residues: CASSGRLADSTDTQYF.

The chain has TRBV30 and TRBJ1-4; TRBD1 matches at 9 bases. V lost 3 bases, J lost 6 bases, and 2 bases stayed unmatched. Germline CDR1 and CDR2: GTSNPN and SVGIG (reference sequence). The CDR3 is 13 residues long. The CDR3 DNA follows: TGTGCCTGGAGACGACAGGGGGATGAAAAACTGTTTTTT. Encoded protein: CAWRRQGDEKLFF.

The CDR3 is CAVRRSSTDTQYF. The CDR3 DNA reads as TGTGCCGTAAGGAGGTCGAGCACAGATACGCAGTATTTT. This chain joins TRBV19 and TRBJ2-3, with a possible D match to TRBD2 (5 bases). Germline CDR1 LNHDA, CDR2 SQIVND (reference sequence). The CDR3 totals 13 residues. The V gene lost 11 bases and the J gene lost 0 bases, with 12 bases spanning the gap.

CDR3 in amino acids: CASSPRGTRGVDQPQHF. The CDR3 DNA reads as TGTGCCAGCAGCCCTAGAGGGACTCGGGGCGTGGATCAGCCCCAGCATTTT. This chain joins TRBV7-2 and TRBJ1-5, with D possibly TRBD1 on 5 matching bases. CDR3 length: 17 amino acids. The V and J ends lost 5 bases and 5 bases respectively, with 22 bases between them. Germline loops: CDR1 SGHTA, CDR2 FQGNSA.

The chain joins TRBV3-1 (or the pseudogene TRBV3-2) to TRBJ2-2, with 10 bases fitting TRBD2. Germline V gives CDR1 LGHDT, CDR2 YNNKEL (reference sequence). Losses at the gene ends were 3 bases for V and 5 bases for J; bases not matched to a gene: 3. The length of the CDR3 is 15 residues. CDR3 bases: TGTGCCAGCAGCCAGGGTAGCGGGGGGACCGGGGAGCTGTTTTTT. It translates to CASSQGSGGTGELFF.

This clone was picked up one time. The chain recombines TRBV6-5 with TRBJ1-1, with a tentative D call TRBD1 (5 bases). The V end lost 5 bases, the J end lost 4 bases, and 14 bases lay between the germline ends. Germline CDR1 and CDR2: MNHEY and SVGAGI. The CDR3 runs 14 residues. CDR3 amino acids: CASSPTGVVTEAFF. DNA of the CDR3: TGTGCCAGCAGTCCTACGGGGGTGGTCACTGAAGCTTTCTTT.

This chain joins TRBV5-1 and TRBJ2-5, with 8 bases fitting TRBD1. V trimming: 4 bases; J trimming: 1 base; junction bases outside the gene matches: 6. The CDR3 covers 15 residues. Germline V CDR1 and CDR2: SGHRS, YFSETQ. The CDR3 coding sequence is TGCGCCAGCAGCCCGGGGGACAGGATCCAAGAGACCCAGTACTTC. Translation gives CASSPGDRIQETQYF.

This clone is a singleton in its sample. The chain combines TRBV3-1 (or the pseudogene TRBV3-2) with TRBJ2-5; perhaps TRBD2 as D (5 bases). Trimming pared 1 base from V and 6 bases from J, leaving 24 bases between. CDR3 size: 18 residues. Germline CDR1 reads LGHDT; CDR2 reads YNNKEL (reference sequence). The DNA of the CDR3 is TGTGCCAGCAGCCAAGTAGCCCAGTTGTCTAGCACGGGCAAGACCCAGTACTTC. Translating it yields CASSQVAQLSSTGKTQYF.